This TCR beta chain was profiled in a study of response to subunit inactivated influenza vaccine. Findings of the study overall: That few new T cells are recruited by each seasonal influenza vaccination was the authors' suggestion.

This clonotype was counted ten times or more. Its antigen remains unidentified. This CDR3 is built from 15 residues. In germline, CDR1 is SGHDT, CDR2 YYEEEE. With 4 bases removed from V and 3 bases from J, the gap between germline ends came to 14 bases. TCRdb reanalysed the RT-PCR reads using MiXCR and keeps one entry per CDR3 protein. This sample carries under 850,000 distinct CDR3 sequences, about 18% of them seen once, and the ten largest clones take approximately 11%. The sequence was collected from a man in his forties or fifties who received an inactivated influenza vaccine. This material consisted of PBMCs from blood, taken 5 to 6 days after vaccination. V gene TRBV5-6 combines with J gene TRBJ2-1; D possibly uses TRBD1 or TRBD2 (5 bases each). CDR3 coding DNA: TGTGCCAGCAGCGATCAGGGACGGAACTACAATGAGCAGTTCTTC. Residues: CASSDQGRNYNEQFF.